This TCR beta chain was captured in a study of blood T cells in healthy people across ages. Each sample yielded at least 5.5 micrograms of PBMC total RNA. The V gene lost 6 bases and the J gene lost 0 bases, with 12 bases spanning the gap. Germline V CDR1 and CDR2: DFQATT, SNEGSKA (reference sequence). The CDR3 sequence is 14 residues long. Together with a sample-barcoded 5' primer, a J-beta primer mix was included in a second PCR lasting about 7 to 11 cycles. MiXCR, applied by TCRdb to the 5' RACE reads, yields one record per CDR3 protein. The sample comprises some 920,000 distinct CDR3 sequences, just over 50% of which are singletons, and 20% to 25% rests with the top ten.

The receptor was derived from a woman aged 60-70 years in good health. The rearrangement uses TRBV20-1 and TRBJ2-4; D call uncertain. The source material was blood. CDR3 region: CSAIQGVAKNIQYF. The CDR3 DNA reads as TGCAGTGCAATACAAGGAGTAGCCAAAAACATTCAGTACTTC.